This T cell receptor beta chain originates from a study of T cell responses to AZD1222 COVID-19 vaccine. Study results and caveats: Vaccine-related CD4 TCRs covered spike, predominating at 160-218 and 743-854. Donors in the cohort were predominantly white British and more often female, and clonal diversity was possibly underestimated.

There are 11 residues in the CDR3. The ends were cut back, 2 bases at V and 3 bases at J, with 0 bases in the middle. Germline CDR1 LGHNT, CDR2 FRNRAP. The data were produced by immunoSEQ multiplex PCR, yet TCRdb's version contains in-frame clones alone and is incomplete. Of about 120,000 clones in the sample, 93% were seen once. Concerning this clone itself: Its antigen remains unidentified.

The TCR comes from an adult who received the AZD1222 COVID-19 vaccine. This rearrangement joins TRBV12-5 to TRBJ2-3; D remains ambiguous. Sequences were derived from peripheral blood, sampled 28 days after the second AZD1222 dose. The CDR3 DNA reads TGTGCTAGTGGTTTGACAGATACGCAGTATTTT. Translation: CASGLTDTQYF. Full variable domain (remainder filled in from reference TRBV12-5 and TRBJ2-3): DARVTQTPRHKVTEMGQEVTMRCQPILGHNTVFWYRQTMMQGLELLAYFRNRAPLDDSGMPKDRFSAEMPDATLATLKIQPSEPRDSAVYFCASGLTDTQYFGPGTRLTVL.